This is a list of T cell receptor beta chains from one sample in a study of graft-versus-host responses after intestinal transplantation. The antigens of these receptors remain unknown. TCRdb's table, derived via immunoSEQ multiplex PCR, lists solely in-frame clones and lacks some. The sample comprises some 90,000 clones, roughly 90% of which are singletons, and roughly 0.37% rests with the top ten. Sequenced material: unstimulated CD8+ T cells sorted from spleen or lymph node cells, taken before transplant. These receptor sequences come from a human donor who was the organ donor for an intestinal transplant. Both conserved end residues are part of each CDR3. D genes are given only for firm matches. The size entry is marked missing in some rows and otherwise reads once, few, many or a size class.

clone_size j_call cdr3_length d_call v_call cdr3_aa cdr3_nt
. TRBJ1-2 15 . TRBV6-5 CASSYLAGYSNGYTF TGTGCCAGCAGTTACTTGGCAGGTTATTCCAATGGCTACACCTTC
. TRBJ1-1 15 . TRBV4-3 CASSQDLGVLSEAFF TGCGCCAGCAGCCAAGATCTCGGGGTTTTGTCTGAAGCTTTCTTT
. TRBJ2-5 15 . TRBV5-1 CASSFLTGPRETQYF TGCGCCAGCAGCTTCCTGACAGGCCCCCGGGAGACCCAGTACTTC
. TRBJ2-3 13 . TRBV28 CASSPLGGDTQYF TGTGCCAGCAGCCCACTGGGGGGAGATACGCAGTATTTT
. TRBJ2-2 15 . TRBV9 CASSVEGGRTGELFF TGTGCCAGCAGCGTAGAAGGAGGGAGGACCGGGGAGCTGTTTTTT
. TRBJ1-1 12 . TRBV7-8 CASSSGFAEAFF TGTGCCAGCAGCTCGGGATTCGCTGAAGCTTTCTTT
once TRBJ1-6 14 . TRBV19 CASSIASYQAPLHF TGTGCCAGTAGTATAGCCTCCTATCAGGCACCCCTCCACTTT
. TRBJ2-1 12 . TRBV19 CASNLGGNEQFF TGTGCCAGTAATCTAGGGGGCAATGAGCAGTTCTTC
. TRBJ2-7 13 . TRBV19 CASSDRISYEQYF TGTGCCAGTAGTGACAGAATATCCTACGAGCAGTACTTC
. TRBJ2-7 15 . TRBV5-1 CASSLEWGRAYEQYF TGCGCCAGCAGCTTGGAGTGGGGCCGCGCCTACGAGCAGTACTTC
. TRBJ1-3 16 TRBD1 TRBV18 CASSPEEEGQGDTIYF TGTGCCAGCTCACCGGAAGAGGAAGGACAGGGCGACACCATATATTTT
. TRBJ2-1 14 . TRBV6-5 CASSGPGLLNEQFF TGTGCCAGCAGTGGCCCGGGACTCTTAAATGAGCAGTTCTTC
. TRBJ2-7 12 . TRBV7-8 CASSFGAYEQYF TGTGCCAGCAGCTTTGGGGCATACGAGCAGTACTTC
few TRBJ1-1 14 . TRBV10-1 CASSGQLINTEAFF TGCGCCAGCAGTGGCCAACTAATAAACACTGAAGCTTTCTTT
. TRBJ1-1 13 . TRBV7-9 CASSTALNTEAFF TGTGCCAGCAGCACAGCCTTGAACACTGAAGCTTTCTTT
. TRBJ1-1 12 . TRBV7-9 CASSLEQAEAFF TGTGCCAGCAGCTTAGAGCAGGCTGAAGCTTTCTTT
. TRBJ2-2 14 . TRBV6-5 CASRPRTGTGELFF TGTGCCAGCAGACCCCGGACTGGGACCGGGGAGCTGTTTTTT
. TRBJ2-7 15 . TRBV27 CASSRRGLLDYEQYF TGTGCCAGCAGCCGGCGGGGGCTCTTAGACTACGAGCAGTACTTC
. TRBJ1-1 16 TRBD1 TRBV2 CASRGNRGLVRTEAFF TGTGCCAGCAGGGGAAACAGGGGGCTAGTGAGGACTGAAGCTTTCTTT
. TRBJ2-3 17 TRBD2 TRBV5-1 CASSLGGLAGLTDTQYF TGCGCCAGCAGCTTGGGAGGACTAGCGGGGCTCACAGATACGCAGTATTTT
. TRBJ1-1 12 . TRBV12-5 CASGLKGAEAFF TGTGCTAGTGGTTTGAAGGGGGCTGAAGCTTTCTTT
. TRBJ1-2 12 . TRBV7-9 CASSKAGNGYTF TGTGCCAGCAGTAAAGCAGGGAACGGCTACACCTTC
. TRBJ1-6 15 TRBD1 TRBV6-6 CASRSTGTGYSPLHF TGTGCCAGCAGGTCCACCGGGACAGGGTATTCACCCCTCCACTTT
. TRBJ1-4 14 . TRBV25-1 CASSETAGREKLFF TGTGCCAGCAGTGAAACGGCAGGGAGGGAAAAACTGTTTTTT
few TRBJ1-1 13 . TRBV19 CASSMGGNTEAFF TGTGCCAGTAGTATGGGGGGGAACACTGAAGCTTTCTTT
. TRBJ2-1 16 TRBD2 TRBV7-3 CASSLSVSGGGSEQFF TGTGCCAGCAGCTTAAGTGTTAGCGGGGGGGGTTCTGAGCAGTTCTTC
. TRBJ2-3 21 . TRBV4-3 CASSQDVGGTRFGLSTDTQYF TGCGCCAGCAGCCAAGATGTGGGCGGGACGAGATTTGGACTAAGCACAGATACGCAGTATTTT
. TRBJ2-7 15 . TRBV7-6 CASSPSSGSGYEQYF TGTGCCAGCAGCCCATCTTCCGGTAGCGGTTACGAGCAGTACTTC
. TRBJ1-2 14 . TRBV27 CASSSLATVYGYTF TGTGCCAGCAGTTCCCTGGCGACAGTCTATGGCTACACCTTC
. TRBJ1-2 14 . TRBV5-6 CASSLLASNYGYTF TGTGCCAGCAGCTTGTTGGCTTCTAACTATGGCTACACCTTC
. TRBJ2-7 19 TRBD1 TRBV5-1 CASSSLSRNPGQAPYEQYF TGCGCCAGCAGTAGTCTATCAAGAAATCCGGGACAGGCTCCCTACGAGCAGTACTTC
. TRBJ2-7 13 . TRBV4-1 CASSQPGSYEQYF TGCGCCAGCAGCCAACCAGGGTCCTACGAGCAGTACTTC
. TRBJ2-3 16 . TRBV5-4 CASSLLGGMGTDTQYF TGTGCCAGCAGCCTACTAGGAGGGATGGGCACAGATACGCAGTATTTT
. TRBJ2-3 16 TRBD2 TRBV4-2 CASSQPLAGGTDTQYF TGTGCCAGCAGCCAACCACTAGCGGGGGGGACAGATACGCAGTATTTT
. TRBJ1-2 11 . TRBV29-1 CSVEGGYGYTF TGCAGCGTTGAAGGCGGATATGGCTACACCTTC
. TRBJ1-1 15 . TRBV7-6 CASSPHRDMNTEAFF TGTGCCAGCAGCCCACACAGGGATATGAACACTGAAGCTTTCTTT
. TRBJ2-2 20 TRBD2 TRBV7-3 CASSLRAGSGGVANTGELFF TGTGCCAGCAGCTTAAGGGCTGGTAGCGGGGGTGTCGCGAACACCGGGGAGCTGTTTTTT